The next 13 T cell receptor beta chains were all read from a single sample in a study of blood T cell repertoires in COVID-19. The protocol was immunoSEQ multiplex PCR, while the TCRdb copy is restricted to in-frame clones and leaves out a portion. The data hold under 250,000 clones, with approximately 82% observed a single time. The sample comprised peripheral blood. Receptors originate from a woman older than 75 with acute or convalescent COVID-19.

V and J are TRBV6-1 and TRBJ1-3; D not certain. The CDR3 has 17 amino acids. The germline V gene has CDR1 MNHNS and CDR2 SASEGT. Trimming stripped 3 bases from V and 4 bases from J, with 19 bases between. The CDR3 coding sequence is TGTGCCAGCAGTGACCTAGGGAGCCCCGACCGCGGAAACACCATATATTTT. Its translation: CASSDLGSPDRGNTIYF.

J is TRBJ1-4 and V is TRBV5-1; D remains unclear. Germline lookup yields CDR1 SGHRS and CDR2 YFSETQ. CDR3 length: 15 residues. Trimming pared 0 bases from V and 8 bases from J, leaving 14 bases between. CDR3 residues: CASSLGRLGEEKLFF. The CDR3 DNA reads TGCGCCAGCAGCTTGGGCAGGTTGGGTGAGGAAAAACTGTTTTTT.

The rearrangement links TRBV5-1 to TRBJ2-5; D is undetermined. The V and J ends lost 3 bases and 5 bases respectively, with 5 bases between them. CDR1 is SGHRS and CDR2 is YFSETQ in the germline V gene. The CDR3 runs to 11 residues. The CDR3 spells CASSSRETQYF. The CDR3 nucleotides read TGCGCCAGCAGCTCGAGGGAGACCCAGTACTTC.

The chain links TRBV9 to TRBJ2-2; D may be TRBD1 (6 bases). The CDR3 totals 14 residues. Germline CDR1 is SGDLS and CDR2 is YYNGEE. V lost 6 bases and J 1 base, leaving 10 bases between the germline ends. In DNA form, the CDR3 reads TGTGCCAGCACCGAAGGGGGGAACACCGGGGAGCTGTTTTTT. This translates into CASTEGGNTGELFF.

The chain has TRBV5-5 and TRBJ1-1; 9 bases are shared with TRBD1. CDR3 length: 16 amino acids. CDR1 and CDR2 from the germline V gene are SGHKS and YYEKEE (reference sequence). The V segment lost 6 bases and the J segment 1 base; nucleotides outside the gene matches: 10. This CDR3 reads CASTGNLGQGNTEAFF. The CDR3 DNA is TGTGCCAGCACTGGGAACCTGGGACAGGGGAACACTGAAGCTTTCTTT.

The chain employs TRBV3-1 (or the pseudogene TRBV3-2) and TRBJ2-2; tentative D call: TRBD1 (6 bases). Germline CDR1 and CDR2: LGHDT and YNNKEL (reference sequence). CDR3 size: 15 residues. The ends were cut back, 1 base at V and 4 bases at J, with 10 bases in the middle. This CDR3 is CASSQAQGSTGELFF. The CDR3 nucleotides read TGTGCCAGCAGCCAAGCACAGGGTAGCACCGGGGAGCTGTTTTTT.

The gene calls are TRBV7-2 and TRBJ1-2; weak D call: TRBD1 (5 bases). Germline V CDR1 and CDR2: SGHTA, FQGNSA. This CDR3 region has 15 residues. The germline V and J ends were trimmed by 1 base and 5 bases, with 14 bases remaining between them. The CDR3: CASSLGLGGEYGYTF. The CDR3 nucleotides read TGTGCCAGCAGCTTAGGCCTCGGGGGAGAATATGGCTACACCTTC. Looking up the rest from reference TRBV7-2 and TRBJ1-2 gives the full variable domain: GAGVSQSPSNKVTEKGKDVELRCDPISGHTALYWYRQSLGQGLEFLIYFQGNSAPDKSGLPSDRFSAERTGGSVSTLTIQRTQQEDSAVYLCASSLGLGGEYGYTFGSGTRLTVV.

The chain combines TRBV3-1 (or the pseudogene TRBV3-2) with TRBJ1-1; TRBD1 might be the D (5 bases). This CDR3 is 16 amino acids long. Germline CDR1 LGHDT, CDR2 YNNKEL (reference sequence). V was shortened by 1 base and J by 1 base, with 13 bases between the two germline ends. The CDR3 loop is CASSQGRGEWNTEAFF. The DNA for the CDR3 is TGTGCCAGCAGCCAAGGACGGGGGGAATGGAACACTGAAGCTTTCTTT.

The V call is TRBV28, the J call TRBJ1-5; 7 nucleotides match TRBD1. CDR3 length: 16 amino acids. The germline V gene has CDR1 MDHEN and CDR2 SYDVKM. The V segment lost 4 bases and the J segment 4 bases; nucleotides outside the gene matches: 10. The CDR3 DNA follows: TGTGCCAGCAGTTCCCCCGGGCCAGGGGGGAATCAGCCCCAGCATTTT. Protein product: CASSSPGPGGNQPQHF. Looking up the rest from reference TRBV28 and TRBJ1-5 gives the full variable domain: DVKVTQSSRYLVKRTGEKVFLECVQDMDHENMFWYRQDPGLGLRLIYFSYDVKMKEKGDIPEGYSVSREKKERFSLILESASTNQTSMYLCASSSPGPGGNQPQHFGDGTRLSIL.

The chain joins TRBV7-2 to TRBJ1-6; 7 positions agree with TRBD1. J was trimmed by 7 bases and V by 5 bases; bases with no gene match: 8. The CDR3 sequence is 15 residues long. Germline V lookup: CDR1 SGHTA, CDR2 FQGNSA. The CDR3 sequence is CASSQGGSENSPLHF. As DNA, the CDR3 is TGTGCCAGCAGCCAGGGGGGCTCCGAGAATTCACCCCTCCACTTT.

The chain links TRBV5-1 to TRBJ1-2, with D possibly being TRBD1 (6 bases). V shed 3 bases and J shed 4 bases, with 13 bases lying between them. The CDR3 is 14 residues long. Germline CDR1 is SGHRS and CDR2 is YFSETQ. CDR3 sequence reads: CASSWTAEIYGYTF. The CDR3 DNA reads TGCGCCAGCAGCTGGACAGCAGAAATCTATGGCTACACCTTC. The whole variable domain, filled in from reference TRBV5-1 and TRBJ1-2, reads KAGVTQTPRYLIKTRGQQVTLSCSPISGHRSVSWYQQTPGQGLQFLFEYFSETQRNKGNFPGRFSGRQFSNSRSEMNVSTLELGDSALYLCASSWTAEIYGYTFGSGTRLTVV.

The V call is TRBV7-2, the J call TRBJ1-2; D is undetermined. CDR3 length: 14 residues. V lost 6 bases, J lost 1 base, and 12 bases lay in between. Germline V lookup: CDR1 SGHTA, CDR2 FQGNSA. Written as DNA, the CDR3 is TGTGCCAGCAGTTCGACTACAGTTAACTATGGCTACACCTTC. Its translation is CASSSTTVNYGYTF.

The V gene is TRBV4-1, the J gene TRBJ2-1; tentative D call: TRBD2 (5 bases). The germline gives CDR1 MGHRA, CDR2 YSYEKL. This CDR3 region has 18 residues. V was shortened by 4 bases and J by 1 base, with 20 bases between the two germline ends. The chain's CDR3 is CASSPPSPVRRSYNEQFF. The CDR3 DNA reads TGCGCCAGCAGCCCTCCTAGCCCAGTAAGGAGGTCCTACAATGAGCAGTTCTTC.